These 17 T cell receptor beta chains came from one sample sequenced in a study of graft-versus-host responses after intestinal transplantation listed by TCRdb under 2021. The library came from the immunoSEQ multiplex PCR assay. TCRdb stores this immuneACCESS table with in-frame sequences only. Part of the clones is absent; in the studies checked, under half of the shortfall reflects unresolved V genes, and no reason is known for the rest. This sample has about 97,000 clones in its table, and 75% to 95% of those were observed once. The top ten constitute roughly a sixth of the sample. The material sequenced was PBMCs, taken about 450 days after intestinal transplant. The receptors shown here come from a human patient who received an intestinal transplant, so some T cells may come from the graft donor.

In this sample, this clone turned up once. The rearrangement joins TRBV19 to TRBJ2-1; D is tentatively TRBD1 or TRBD2 (5 bases each). The CDR3 totals 15 residues. V gave up 4 bases and J gave up 2 bases, with 12 bases separating them. The germline CDR1 and CDR2 sequences are LNHDA and SQIVND (reference sequence). The CDR3, as DNA: TGTGCCAGTAGTACCCGTGGGGGTCCCTACAATGAGCAGTTCTTC. It is translated as CASSTRGGPYNEQFF.

The V gene is TRBV4-1, the J gene TRBJ2-1; no firm D call. Between the trimmed V and J ends, which lost 1 base and 0 bases, there was a span of 10 bases. The CDR3 has 16 residues. Germline V gene lookup returns CDR1 MGHRA and CDR2 YSYEKL. In nucleotides, the CDR3 is TGCGCCAGCAGCCAAGTAGTTGAGAGCTCCTACAATGAGCAGTTCTTC. This encodes CASSQVVESSYNEQFF.

This clone was found a few times. The rearrangement links TRBV6-6 to TRBJ1-2; D is unclear. The CDR3 is made up of 9 amino acids. Germline lookup yields CDR1 MNHNY and CDR2 SVGAGI (reference sequence). V lost 7 bases to trimming and J lost 4 bases, with 1 base between them. CDR3 protein: CASTYGYTF. CDR3 coding DNA: TGTGCCAGCACCTATGGCTACACCTTC.

This clone was seen only once. The V call is TRBV9, the J call TRBJ1-5; D is perhaps TRBD1 (5 bases). Germline CDR1 reads SGDLS; CDR2 reads YYNGEE. The CDR3 is made up of 16 amino acids. Trimming removed 0 bases at V and 2 bases at J, with 12 bases between. DNA of the CDR3: TGTGCCAGCAGCGTAGCAGACAGCCTCGGCAATCAGCCCCAGCATTTT. This sequence encodes CASSVADSLGNQPQHF.

This chain connects TRBV6-6 to TRBJ2-2; TRBD2 matches at 11 bases. The J segment lost 4 bases and the V segment lost 5 bases, leaving 6 bases of the junction unmatched. CDR3 length equals 16 residues. In germline, CDR1 is MNHNY, CDR2 SVGAGI (reference sequence). CDR3 protein: CASSTAGTSGTGELFF. Written as DNA, the CDR3 is TGTGCCAGCAGTACGGCGGGGACTAGCGGCACCGGGGAGCTGTTTTTT.

With regard to this clone: The junction departs from germline at one end; a sequencing error may be responsible. The chain has TRBV25-1 and TRBJ1-4; D call uncertain. The CDR3 consists of 14 residues. From germline, CDR1 is MGHDK and CDR2 SYGVNS. The CDR3 spells CVSSTVDGREKLFF. In nucleotides, the CDR3 is TGTGTCAGCAGTACCGTGGACGGAAGAGAAAAACTGTTTTTT. Supplemented by reference TRBV25-1 and TRBJ1-4, the full variable domain reads EADIYQTPRYLVIGTGKKITLECSQTMGHDKMYWYQQDPGMELHLIHYSYGVNSTEKGDLSSESTVSRIRTEHFPLTLESARPSHTSQYLCVSSTVDGREKLFFGSGTQLSVL.

V is TRBV19 and J is TRBJ1-2, with a weak D call TRBD1 (6 bases). Germline CDR1 reads LNHDA; CDR2 reads SQIVND (reference sequence). The CDR3 is 14 amino acids. Trimming left V 11 bases short and J 3 bases short, with 19 bases between. Here the CDR3 reads CARRRGCVDYGYTF. The CDR3 region has the DNA TGTGCCCGCCGAAGGGGGTGTGTGGACTATGGCTACACCTTC.

J is TRBJ1-3 and V is TRBV4-1; D not certain. The V gene's germline CDR1 is MGHRA and CDR2 YSYEKL. The CDR3 sequence is 16 residues long. The V end was cut by 0 bases, the J end by 0 bases, with 9 bases between. CDR3 region: CASSQEESSSGNTIYF. In DNA, the CDR3 is TGCGCCAGCAGCCAAGAGGAGTCGTCCTCTGGAAACACCATATATTTT.

This chain links TRBV27 with TRBJ2-6, with a weak D call TRBD2 (5 bases). The germline CDR1 and CDR2 sequences are MNHEY and SMNVEV (reference sequence). V was shortened by 1 base and J by 2 bases, with 6 bases between the two germline ends. The CDR3 extends over 15 amino acids. The CDR3 coding sequence is TGTGCCAGCAGTTTATGGGGAGCTGGGGCCAACGTCCTGACTTTC. Its protein product is CASSLWGAGANVLTF.

CDR3 DNA: TGTGCCAGCAGGACAGGGGGGTCACCCCTCCACTTT. Translating gives CASRTGGSPLHF. The rearrangement links TRBV27 to TRBJ1-6; 9 bases are a match to TRBD1. There are 12 residues in the CDR3. J gave up 10 bases and V 6 bases, and 1 base lay outside the gene matches. Germline V gives CDR1 MNHEY, CDR2 SMNVEV (reference sequence).

V is TRBV19 and J is TRBJ2-5, with TRBD2 as a possible D gene (7 bases). The V end lost 3 bases, the J end lost 5 bases, and 16 bases lay between the germline ends. Germline V CDR1 and CDR2: LNHDA, SQIVND (reference sequence). This CDR3 spans 15 amino acids. In DNA, the CDR3 is TGTGCCAGTAGTATTTATTTGTCGGGGGGCGAGACCCAGTACTTC. This translates into CASSIYLSGGETQYF.

The chain carries TRBV9 and TRBJ2-7; D might be TRBD1 (6 bases). Germline V CDR1 and CDR2: SGDLS, YYNGEE. The CDR3 has 13 residues. Trimming took 3 bases from V and 2 from J, leaving 9 bases between them. Written as DNA, the CDR3 is TGTGCCAGCAGCGGTACAGGGACCTACGAGCAGTACTTC. This gives the protein CASSGTGTYEQYF.

The chain recombines TRBV10-3 with TRBJ1-2; D perhaps matches TRBD1 (6 bases). This CDR3 has 14 residues. Germline V gene lookup returns CDR1 ENHRY and CDR2 SYGVKD. Trimming stripped 0 bases from V and 3 bases from J, with 8 bases between. As DNA, the CDR3 is TGTGCCATCAGTGAGTCCAACAGGGACTATGGCTACACCTTC. Encoded protein: CAISESNRDYGYTF.

The chain has TRBV5-1 and TRBJ1-6, with D possibly TRBD1 on 5 matching bases. The V end was cut by 3 bases, the J end by 2 bases, with 9 bases between. CDR3 length equals 15 residues. Germline CDR1 is SGHRS and CDR2 is YFSETQ. CDR3 coding DNA: TGCGCCAGCAGCTCGGAGGGGACCTATAATTCACCCCTCCACTTT. This encodes CASSSEGTYNSPLHF.

This sequence joins TRBV23-1 and TRBJ2-3; 8 bases agree with TRBD2. TRBV23-1 is sorted into the ORF group, with uncertain function. V shed 1 base and J 8 bases; nucleotides not matched to a gene: 11. The CDR3 runs 16 residues. DNA for the CDR3: TGCGCCAGCAGTCAATTAGGTGGCGGGGGGAGGGGTACGCAGTATTTT. This gives the protein CASSQLGGGGRGTQYF.

The chain couples TRBV5-1 to TRBJ1-6; TRBD1 matches 9 bases. The CDR3 contains 18 residues. CDR1 SGHRS and CDR2 YFSETQ come from the germline V gene. The trim removed 4 bases at V and 3 bases at J, leaving 11 bases unmatched. As DNA, the CDR3 is TGCGCCAGCAGCGTGACAGGGGGACCCCCCTTCTATAATTCACCCCTCCACTTT. It codes for CASSVTGGPPFYNSPLHF.

The chain carries TRBV27 and TRBJ1-4; D gene ambiguous. The V and J ends lost 4 bases and 0 bases respectively, with 12 bases between them. The CDR3 length is 16 residues. The germline CDR1 and CDR2 sequences are MNHEY and SMNVEV (reference sequence). The CDR3 DNA sequence: TGTGCCAGCAGTTCCTGGACGGGTGCAACTAATGAAAAACTGTTTTTT. Translation: CASSSWTGATNEKLFF.